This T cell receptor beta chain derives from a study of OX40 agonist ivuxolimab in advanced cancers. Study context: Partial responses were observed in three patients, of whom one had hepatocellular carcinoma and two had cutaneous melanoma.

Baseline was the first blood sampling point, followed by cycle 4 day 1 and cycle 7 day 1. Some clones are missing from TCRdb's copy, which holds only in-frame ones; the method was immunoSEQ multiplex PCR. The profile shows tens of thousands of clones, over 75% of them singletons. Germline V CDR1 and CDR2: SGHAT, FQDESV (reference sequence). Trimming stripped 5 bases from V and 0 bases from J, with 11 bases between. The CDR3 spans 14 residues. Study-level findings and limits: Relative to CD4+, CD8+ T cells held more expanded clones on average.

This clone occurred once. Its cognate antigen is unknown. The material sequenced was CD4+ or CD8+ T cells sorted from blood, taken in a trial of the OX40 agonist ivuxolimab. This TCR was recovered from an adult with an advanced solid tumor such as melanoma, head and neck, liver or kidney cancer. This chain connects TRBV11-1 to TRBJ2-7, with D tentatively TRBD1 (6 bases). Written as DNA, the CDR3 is TGTGCCAGCAGCGAGGGGGTCAGCTCCTACGAGCAGTACTTC. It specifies CASSEGVSSYEQYF.